The 9 T cell receptor beta chains given below trace back to one sample, sequenced in a study of stem cell transplantation in POMP-related autoinflammatory disease. Sequencing was performed with immunoSEQ multiplex PCR; in TCRdb, only in-frame clones are kept and a portion is missing. The table includes about 500 clones, approximately 91% detected once. Sequencing was performed on CD4+ follicular helper T cells (Tfh) from PBMCs, taken after stem cell transplantation. These TCRs come from a human patient with POMP-related autoinflammation and immune dysregulation (PRAID). Some T cells may originate from the graft donor.

The chain recombines TRBV3-1 (or the pseudogene TRBV3-2) with TRBJ2-7, with D perhaps TRBD2 (5 bases). CDR1 and CDR2 from the germline V gene are LGHDT and YNNKEL (reference sequence). CDR3 length equals 12 residues. V was shortened by 2 bases and J by 7 bases, with 9 bases between the two germline ends. CDR3: CASSQYAGEQYF. The CDR3 nucleotides are TGTGCCAGCAGCCAATATGCGGGTGAGCAGTACTTC.

The rearrangement joins TRBV28 to TRBJ1-1; D not resolved. This CDR3 is built from 12 residues. Germline CDR1 MDHEN, CDR2 SYDVKM. The V end was cut by 1 base, the J end by 8 bases, with 8 bases between. CDR3 nucleotide sequence: TGTGCCAGCAGTTTATCCCCCGGGGAAGCTTTCTTT. Translating it yields CASSLSPGEAFF. Combining the CDR3 with reference TRBV28 and TRBJ1-1 gives the whole variable domain DVKVTQSSRYLVKRTGEKVFLECVQDMDHENMFWYRQDPGLGLRLIYFSYDVKMKEKGDIPEGYSVSREKKERFSLILESASTNQTSMYLCASSLSPGEAFFGQGTRLTVV.

The CDR3 nucleotides read TGTGCCAGCAGCTCCCCCCACGGGCGCGGAAACATTCAGTACTTC. This sequence encodes CASSSPHGRGNIQYF. The rearrangement links TRBV11-3 to TRBJ2-4; D is undetermined. CDR3 length equals 15 residues. Trimming shortened V by 4 bases and J by 6 bases, and 16 bases separated the two germline ends. Germline V gives CDR1 SGHNT, CDR2 YENEEA.

The CDR3 DNA sequence: TGCGCCAGCAGCTTGGCCCAGGGTCCCTACGAGCAGTACTTC. The encoded protein is CASSLAQGPYEQYF. The J gene is TRBJ2-7, the V gene TRBV5-1; TRBD1 is a possible D gene (5 bases). Germline lookup yields CDR1 SGHRS and CDR2 YFSETQ. CDR3 length equals 14 residues. The V end lost 0 bases, the J end lost 2 bases, and 9 bases lay between the germline ends. Combining the CDR3 with reference TRBV5-1 and TRBJ2-7 gives the whole variable domain KAGVTQTPRYLIKTRGQQVTLSCSPISGHRSVSWYQQTPGQGLQFLFEYFSETQRNKGNFPGRFSGRQFSNSRSEMNVSTLELGDSALYLCASSLAQGPYEQYFGPGTRLTVT.

The chain recombines TRBV15 with TRBJ1-5; D not certain. Germline V lookup: CDR1 LNHNV, CDR2 YYDKDF (reference sequence). CDR3 length: 14 residues. Trimming took 3 bases from V and 5 from J, leaving 11 bases between them. CDR3 protein: CATSRRLTDQPQHF. The CDR3 nucleotides are TGTGCCACCAGCAGGAGGCTTACGGATCAGCCCCAGCATTTT.

In this sample, this clone turned up a few times. The V and J genes are TRBV5-1 and TRBJ2-7, with D maybe TRBD2 (6 bases). Germline assignment: CDR1 SGHRS and CDR2 YFSETQ. Between the trimmed V and J ends, which lost 2 bases and 2 bases, there was a span of 14 bases. The CDR3 sequence is 15 residues long. CDR3 nucleotide sequence: TGCGCCAGCAGCTTAGGGCGGGGATTTACCTACGAGCAGTACTTC. The encoded protein is CASSLGRGFTYEQYF.

The chain recombines TRBV3-1 (or the pseudogene TRBV3-2) with TRBJ2-5, with 7 bases fitting TRBD2. This CDR3 has 13 residues. The V gene end was trimmed by 1 base and the J gene end by 5 bases; junction bases not matched to a gene: 1. Germline CDR1 and CDR2: LGHDT and YNNKEL (reference sequence). CDR3 amino acids: CASSQAGGETQYF. Here the CDR3 DNA reads TGTGCCAGCAGCCAAGCCGGGGGGGAGACCCAGTACTTC.

The chain is built from TRBV7-3 and TRBJ1-1; D ambiguous. The V end was cut by 0 bases, the J end by 0 bases, with 5 bases between. This CDR3 is built from 14 residues. Per germline, CDR1 SGHTA and CDR2 FQGTGA. This CDR3 reads CASSLTGMNTEAFF. The CDR3 DNA reads TGTGCCAGCAGCTTAACTGGGATGAACACTGAAGCTTTCTTT.

The rearrangement joins TRBV7-8 to TRBJ2-1; no definite D call. Germline-derived CDR1 and CDR2 are SGHVS and FQNEAQ. V was clipped by 8 bases and J by 7 bases, with 18 bases between them. This CDR3 has 14 amino acids. As DNA, the CDR3 is TGTGCCAGCCGACCCCCCCTGTCTGGGAATGAGCAGTTCTTC. Translation gives CASRPPLSGNEQFF.